This entry lists 3 T cell receptor beta chains sequenced from one sample in a study of blood T cell repertoires in COVID-19. Sequencing was performed with immunoSEQ multiplex PCR; in TCRdb, only in-frame clones are kept and a portion is missing. The table lists roughly 140,000 clones, roughly 88% of them singletons, with roughly 7.2% in the top ten. The sample consisted of peripheral blood. The receptor set was obtained from a woman in her forties or fifties in a cohort sampled during active or convalescent COVID-19.

In its sample, this clone was seen many times. This rearrangement joins TRBV6-5 to TRBJ1-1; D is perhaps TRBD1 (5 bases). V lost 0 bases, J lost 1 base, and 9 bases lay in between. The CDR3 has 15 amino acids. Germline loops: CDR1 MNHEY, CDR2 SVGAGI. The DNA for the CDR3 is TGTGCCAGCAGTTACTCGAAAGGGGCGAACACTGAAGCTTTCTTT. It translates to CASSYSKGANTEAFF.

This clone came up a few times. The chain joins TRBV6-5 to TRBJ2-3, with no clear D. V lost 6 bases to trimming and J lost 2 bases, with 12 bases between them. Germline lookup yields CDR1 MNHEY and CDR2 SVGAGI. The CDR3 has 14 amino acids. As DNA, the CDR3 is TGTGCCAGCAGGATCTCAGACAACACAGATACGCAGTATTTT. Protein: CASRISDNTDTQYF.

The CDR3 loop reads CASSMGQPQPQHF. The CDR3 coding sequence is TGTGCCAGTAGTATGGGCCAGCCTCAGCCCCAGCATTTT. The J gene is TRBJ1-5, the V gene TRBV19; D unresolved. Trimming took 3 bases from V and 6 from J, leaving 9 bases between them. CDR3 size: 13 residues. Germline lookup yields CDR1 LNHDA and CDR2 SQIVND (reference sequence). The variable domain in full, completed from reference TRBV19 and TRBJ1-5, reads DGGITQSPKYLFRKEGQNVTLSCEQNLNHDAMYWYRQDPGQGLRLIYYSQIVNDFQKGDIAEGYSVSREKKESFPLTVTSAQKNPTAFYLCASSMGQPQPQHFGDGTRLSIL.